What follows describes a single T cell receptor beta chain. Its antigen is unknown. Per-nucleotide qualities are absent, and no much larger clonotype sits a single base away. Counted from cysteine to phenylalanine, this CDR3 has 11 amino acids. Only CDR3 DNA is held: 33 bases, read in frame from base 1. CDR1 and CDR2 are read off the germline V gene as LGHNT and FRNRAP. The germline ends are 9 bases apart after V is trimmed by 8 bases and J by 8 bases. The collaborating institutions used their own protocols to collect whole blood in K2EDTA tubes. For TCRbeta analysis, collaborators shipped samples in one of three forms: frozen whole blood, isolated PBMCs, or DNA extracted from either of those sample types. TCRbeta CDR3 regions were amplified from genomic DNA by means of the immunoSEQ Assay, a bias-controlled multiplex PCR. In the original analysis: Within the assay, amplification of reference gene primers was used to estimate how many nucleated cells each sample contained. To quantify the absolute abundance of each unique TCRbeta CDR3 rearrangement, sequence reads were collapsed and filtered. For each sample, productive Simpson clonality was calculated as the square root of Simpson's diversity index across productive rearrangements. TCRdb obtained this table from immuneACCESS and retained in-frame rearrangements with V and J assigned. These tables miss some clones; where compared with another copy, unresolved V genes account for less than half of the shortfall, and the remainder is unexplained. The DNA gave D and trimming, while V, J and clone size come from that table. The sample contains roughly 110,000 clones, about 70% of them found a single time. Around 0.92% of the sample belongs to the ten largest clones.

These data belong to a study of blood T cell repertoires in COVID-19 (dated by TCRdb to the early 2020s). Concerning the study at large: Samples from collaborators originated in the United States, Italy and Spain and spanned both the acute and convalescent phases of COVID-19. The material from the prospective study consisted of cDNA or gDNA derived from T cells, B-cell-depleted T cells, or PBMCs. The dataset comprised deeply sampled blood TCRbeta repertoires from subjects exposed to, actively infected with, or recovered from COVID-19. The repertoires were released in a freely available public database meant as a resource for research on the immune response to SARS-CoV-2. The samples were drawn from the first 160 participants of the ongoing ImmuneRACE study and from 1,254 subjects provided by 6 global collaborators. The sample metadata nearly always contained a de-identified subject ID, COVID-19 status, age in years and sex. Where available, HLA class I and class II types were obtained from metadata supplied by the sample provider rather than from assay-based typing. Broad study findings and their caveats: How much clinical and demographic metadata was included differed by source and by participant, and the metadata was provided uncurated.

The sample consisted of peripheral blood. This chain is built from TRBV12-5 and TRBJ2-2; TRBD2 might be the D gene, on 6 matching bases. The source is a human donor with acute or convalescent COVID-19. The donor label of this sample is uncertain. The CDR3 protein: CASRGLGELFF. The nucleotides read TGTGCTAGTCGGGGGTTGGGGGAGCTGTTTTTT.